The 26 T cell receptor beta chains below come from one sample, sequenced in a study of cytomegalovirus exposure and HLA in healthy donors. The PCR ran on 60 Vbeta and 13 Jbeta primers. Measured with immunoSEQ multiplex PCR; TCRdb has only the in-frame clones, and not every one. The profile shows around 100,000 clones, around 61% of them singletons. Sample: PBMCs. The receptors originated from a woman in her twenties or thirties in good health and CMV-seronegative.

J is TRBJ2-3 and V is TRBV5-4, with D perhaps matching TRBD2 (6 bases). The CDR3 totals 13 residues. Looked up from germline, CDR1 is SGHNT and CDR2 is YYREEE (reference sequence). Trimming cost V 4 bases and J 4 bases, with 10 bases left between them. The CDR3 here is CASSETSPDTQYF. CDR3 bases: TGTGCCAGCAGCGAGACTAGTCCAGATACGCAGTATTTT.

This clone was observed a few times. This chain connects TRBV27 to TRBJ2-7; TRBD1 agrees at 7 bases. The germline CDR1 and CDR2 sequences are MNHEY and SMNVEV (reference sequence). Germline trimming cut 5 bases from V and 6 bases from J; bases unmatched to any gene: 7. The CDR3 has 13 residues. CDR3: CASSLSRDSEQYF. CDR3 bases: TGTGCCAGCAGTCTCTCACGGGACAGCGAGCAGTACTTC.

This clone was recorded once. The chain combines TRBV9 with TRBJ2-7; 10 bases agree with TRBD1. With 0 bases clipped from V and 3 bases from J, the junction kept 6 bases outside the gene matches. The CDR3 totals 16 residues. CDR1 SGDLS and CDR2 YYNGEE come from the germline V gene. The CDR3 here is CASSVGQGALDYEQYF. The CDR3 nucleotides read TGTGCCAGCAGCGTAGGACAGGGGGCCTTGGACTACGAGCAGTACTTC.

This clone appeared a few times. The V and J genes are TRBV7-9 and TRBJ1-5; TRBD1 matches at 8 bases. Trimming at V came to 3 bases and at J to 5 bases, leaving 9 bases not matched to a gene. CDR3 length: 16 residues. The germline V gene encodes CDR1 SEHNR and CDR2 FQNEAQ (reference sequence). CDR3 in amino acids: CASSLRGQEGDQPQHF. In DNA, the CDR3 is TGTGCCAGCAGCTTGCGGGGACAGGAGGGCGATCAGCCCCAGCATTTT. The variable domain in full, completed from reference TRBV7-9 and TRBJ1-5, reads DTGVSQNPRHKITKRGQNVTFRCDPISEHNRLYWYRQTLGQGPEFLTYFQNEAQLEKSRLLSDRFSAERPKGSFSTLEIQRTEQGDSAMYLCASSLRGQEGDQPQHFGDGTRLSIL.

The rearrangement links TRBV19 to TRBJ2-6, with no clear D. Germline CDR1 is LNHDA and CDR2 is SQIVND (reference sequence). This CDR3 is built from 15 residues. Trimming removed 1 base from V and 3 bases from J, with 7 bases in between. The CDR3 loop is CASSIGVGGANVLTF. CDR3 sequence (DNA): TGTGCCAGTAGTATAGGAGTTGGTGGGGCCAACGTCCTGACTTTC.

This chain joins TRBV27 and TRBJ2-1; weak D call: TRBD2 (7 bases). Germline V CDR1 and CDR2: MNHEY, SMNVEV (reference sequence). V was shortened by 7 bases and J by 5 bases, with 24 bases between the two germline ends. This CDR3 is 17 amino acids long. The CDR3 here is CASKSQGAGVSNNEQFF. CDR3 nucleotide sequence: TGTGCCAGCAAGTCACAGGGCGCGGGAGTATCGAACAATGAGCAGTTCTTC.

With respect to this clone: Distinct nucleotide sequences in the sample also encode this CDR3. The rearrangement links TRBV5-1 to TRBJ2-7; 10 nucleotides agree with TRBD2. J was trimmed by 4 bases and V by 2 bases; bases with no gene match: 6. The germline V gene has CDR1 SGHRS and CDR2 YFSETQ. The CDR3 covers 15 residues. This chain's CDR3 is CASSLAGGLFYEQYF. Written as DNA, the CDR3 is TGCGCCAGCAGCTTAGCGGGAGGGCTATTTTACGAGCAGTACTTC.

The CDR3 DNA is TGTGCCACCGGGGGGGGAAACTATGGCTACACCTTC. Protein sequence: CATGGGNYGYTF. V is TRBV10-3 and J is TRBJ1-2; tentative D call: TRBD1 (5 bases). The V end was cut by 10 bases, the J end by 2 bases, with 11 bases between. The CDR3 loop spans 12 amino acids. Germline CDR1 reads ENHRY; CDR2 reads SYGVKD.

CDR3 coding DNA: TGCGCCAGCAGCCAAGGGGGGCCCGGGGAGCTGTTTTTT. Translating it yields CASSQGGPGELFF. The chain couples TRBV4-3 to TRBJ2-2, with TRBD1 as a possible D gene (6 bases). This CDR3 contains 13 residues. Looked up from germline, CDR1 is LGHNA and CDR2 is YSLEER. The ends were cut back, 1 base at V and 6 bases at J, with 6 bases in the middle.

The CDR3, as DNA: TGTGCCAGCAGCGTTAGACTAGGGGAGACCCAGTACTTC. Encoded protein: CASSVRLGETQYF. The chain links TRBV9 to TRBJ2-5, with D tentatively TRBD2 (6 bases). This CDR3 has 13 residues. V gave up 2 bases and J gave up 5 bases, with 10 bases separating them. Germline lookup yields CDR1 SGDLS and CDR2 YYNGEE.

Only one count was recorded for this clone. V is TRBV4-3 and J is TRBJ2-1; tentative D call: TRBD1 (6 bases). Germline CDR1 is LGHNA and CDR2 is YSLEER. The V and J ends lost 4 bases and 5 bases respectively, with 15 bases between them. The CDR3 runs 15 residues. The CDR3 DNA follows: TGCGCCAGCAGCCTAGGGACACCTCGAAACAATGAGCAGTTCTTC. It specifies CASSLGTPRNNEQFF.

This chain joins TRBV5-4 and TRBJ1-1; the match to TRBD1 covers 8 bases. CDR1 and CDR2 from the germline V gene are SGHNT and YYREEE (reference sequence). Germline trimming cut 3 bases from V and 11 bases from J; bases unmatched to any gene: 15. The CDR3 is 15 amino acids. This CDR3 reads CASSSEAQGAIQAFF. In DNA form, the CDR3 reads TGTGCCAGCAGCTCCGAAGCCCAGGGGGCGATTCAGGCTTTCTTT. Full variable domain (outside the CDR3, taken from reference TRBV5-4 and TRBJ1-1): ETGVTQSPTHLIKTRGQQVTLRCSSQSGHNTVSWYQQALGQGPQFIFQYYREEENGRGNFPPRFSGLQFPNYSSELNVNALELDDSALYLCASSSEAQGAIQAFFGQGTRLTVV.

This clone was seen a few times. The rearrangement links TRBV12-2 to TRBJ2-1; TRBD2, as called in the table, went unchecked against the DNA. TRBV12-2 has pseudogene status. This CDR3 spans 16 amino acids. For the CDR3, the DNA is TGTGCAAGTCGCCTCGCCACTAGCGGGACCCCCAATGAGCAGTTCTTC. This sequence encodes CASRLATSGTPNEQFF.

This rearrangement joins TRBV2 to TRBJ2-1, with 14 bases fitting TRBD2. V lost 8 bases and J lost 8; bases outside the gene matches: 5. Looked up from germline, CDR1 is SNHLY and CDR2 is FYNNEI. The CDR3 is made up of 14 amino acids. DNA of the CDR3: TGTGCCAGCTTGGGACTAGCGGGAGCTGATGAGCAGTTCTTC. This gives the protein CASLGLAGADEQFF. The whole variable domain, filled in from reference TRBV2 and TRBJ2-1, reads EPEVTQTPSHQVTQMGQEVILRCVPISNHLYFYWYRQILGQKVEFLVSFYNNEISEKSEIFDDQFSVERPDGSNFTLKIRSTKLEDSAMYFCASLGLAGADEQFFGPGTRLTVL.

This clone has a handful of counts. The V call is TRBV5-1, the J call TRBJ2-7, with D perhaps matching TRBD1 (5 bases). Germline loops: CDR1 SGHRS, CDR2 YFSETQ. This CDR3 comprises 12 residues. V lost 0 bases to trimming and J lost 4 bases, with 5 bases between them. The CDR3, as DNA: TGCGCCAGCAGCTTGGAGGGGTACGAGCAGTACTTC. It translates to CASSLEGYEQYF.

The rearrangement joins TRBV6-5 to TRBJ1-5; D uncertain. V dropped 0 bases and J dropped 9 bases, with 9 bases sitting between them. This CDR3 has 13 residues. The germline CDR1 and CDR2 sequences are MNHEY and SVGAGI. CDR3 in amino acids: CASSYSPRGPQHF. The CDR3, as DNA: TGTGCCAGCAGTTACTCGCCCCGAGGGCCCCAGCATTTT.

CDR3 amino acids: CASSLALAGGSYEQYF. Here the CDR3 DNA reads TGTGCCAGCAGCTTAGCACTAGCGGGAGGGAGCTACGAGCAGTACTTC. J is TRBJ2-7 and V is TRBV11-2, with 13 bases aligning to TRBD2. The CDR3 contains 16 residues. CDR1 SGHAT and CDR2 FQNNGV come from the germline V gene. With 1 base clipped from V and 3 bases from J, the junction kept 3 bases outside the gene matches.

The genes are TRBV2 and TRBJ2-1, with D uncertain. V lost 7 bases and J lost 4, with 17 bases in between. Germline assignment: CDR1 SNHLY and CDR2 FYNNEI. The CDR3 consists of 15 residues. The CDR3 protein is CASTHRPKSYNEQFF. As DNA, the CDR3 is TGTGCCAGCACGCACAGACCAAAAAGTTACAATGAGCAGTTCTTC.

The gene calls are TRBV2 and TRBJ2-3; D possibly corresponds to TRBD1 (6 bases). CDR3 length: 15 amino acids. CDR1 is SNHLY, CDR2 FYNNEI, per germline. Trimming took off 5 bases at V and 8 bases at J, with 20 bases between the two ends. The CDR3, as DNA: TGTGCCAGCAGTATGACAGGTTACGGGGCGGCTACGCAGTATTTT. Protein sequence: CASSMTGYGAATQYF.

A remark on this clone: The junction departs from the called germline gene at one end, perhaps through a read error. The genes are TRBV7-7 and TRBJ2-2, with TRBD2 matching over 10 bases. CDR3 length: 16 amino acids. Looked up from germline, CDR1 is SSHAT and CDR2 is FNYEAQ (reference sequence). The CDR3 region has the DNA TGTGCTAGCAGCTTAGGACTAGCGGCCAACACCGGGGAGCTGTTTTTT. Amino acids: CASSLGLAANTGELFF.

The rearrangement joins TRBV11-1 to TRBJ2-7, with D possibly TRBD2 on 7 matching bases. This CDR3 has 16 residues. Germline-derived CDR1 and CDR2 are SGHAT and FQDESV (reference sequence). The V gene lost 5 bases and the J gene lost 7 bases, with 24 bases spanning the gap. The CDR3 region is CASSARGGGAPWEQYF. The CDR3 region has the DNA TGTGCCAGCAGCGCCCGAGGAGGGGGGGCGCCGTGGGAGCAGTACTTC.

V usage is TRBV27 and J usage is TRBJ2-5; 10 bases line up with TRBD2. The CDR3 runs to 14 residues. Per germline, CDR1 MNHEY and CDR2 SMNVEV (reference sequence). V was clipped by 8 bases and J by 3 bases; unmatched bases: 6. CDR3: CASGVLAGEETQYF. In DNA form, the CDR3 reads TGTGCCAGCGGGGTCCTAGCGGGAGAAGAGACCCAGTACTTC.

The rearrangement links TRBV11-2 to TRBJ2-1; a weak D match, TRBD2 (6 bases). Trimming cost V 3 bases and J 4 bases, with 10 bases left between them. Germline V gives CDR1 SGHAT, CDR2 FQNNGV. This CDR3 has 14 residues. The CDR3 coding sequence is TGTGCCAGCAGCTTCGGGACTGGATACAATGAGCAGTTCTTC. Amino acid sequence: CASSFGTGYNEQFF.

The chain links TRBV7-3 to TRBJ2-1, with D hard to call. Trimming cost V 2 bases and J 7 bases, with 9 bases left between them. Germline CDR1 SGHTA, CDR2 FQGTGA. The CDR3 extends over 13 amino acids. The CDR3, as DNA: TGTGCCAGCAGCTTACAATCCGGGAATGAGCAGTTCTTC. This translates into CASSLQSGNEQFF.

In this sample, this clone turned up a few times. V and J are TRBV5-1 and TRBJ1-5; 7 bases are shared with TRBD1. This CDR3 is built from 12 residues. Germline V lookup: CDR1 SGHRS, CDR2 YFSETQ. V shed 0 bases and J 10 bases; nucleotides not matched to a gene: 1. CDR3 loop: CASSLGQGPQHF. As DNA, the CDR3 is TGCGCCAGCAGCTTGGGACAGGGACCCCAGCATTTT.

This clone was counted a single time. CDR3 DNA: TGTGCCAGCAGCGAGGGGCGGGAGTCCCACACCGGGGAGCTGTTTTTT. It specifies CASSEGRESHTGELFF. V gene TRBV9 combines with J gene TRBJ2-2; 7 bases agree with TRBD2. In germline, CDR1 is SGDLS, CDR2 YYNGEE. The J segment lost 3 bases and the V segment lost 3 bases, leaving 8 bases of the junction unmatched. The CDR3 consists of 16 residues.